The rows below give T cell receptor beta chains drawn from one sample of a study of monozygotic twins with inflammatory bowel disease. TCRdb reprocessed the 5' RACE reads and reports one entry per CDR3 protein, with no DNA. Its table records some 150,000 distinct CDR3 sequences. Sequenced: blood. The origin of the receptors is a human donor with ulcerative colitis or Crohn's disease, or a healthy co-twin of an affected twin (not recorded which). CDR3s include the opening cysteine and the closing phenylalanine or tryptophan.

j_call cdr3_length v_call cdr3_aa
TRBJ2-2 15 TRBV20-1 CSAHRVAPNTEELFF
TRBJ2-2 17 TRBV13 CASSSGRGVGLTGELFF
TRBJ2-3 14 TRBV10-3 CAISRGNGGDTQYF
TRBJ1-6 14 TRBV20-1 CSATGGTDNSPLHF
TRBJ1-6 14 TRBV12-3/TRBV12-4 CASSLRGSNSPLHF
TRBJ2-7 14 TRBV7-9 CASSSTEGTYEQYF
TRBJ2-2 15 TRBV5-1 CASSWGTLNTGELFF
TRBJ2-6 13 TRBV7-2 CASTLFGANVLTF
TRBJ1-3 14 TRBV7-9 CASSFGYSGNTIYF
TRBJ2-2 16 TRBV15 CATSRDRGQGTGELFF
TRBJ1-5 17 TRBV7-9 CASSFGQGLESNQPQHF
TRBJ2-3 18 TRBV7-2 CASSLAVGLAGEADTQYF
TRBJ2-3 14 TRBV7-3 CASSSGLGGDTQYF
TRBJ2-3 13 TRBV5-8 CASSPDYTDTQYF
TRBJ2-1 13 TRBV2 CASSGGPGTEQFF
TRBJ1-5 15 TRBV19 CASSMVSHSNQPQHF
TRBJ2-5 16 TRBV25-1 CASSGAYRGNQETQYF
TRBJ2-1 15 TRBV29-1 CSVVRGTSSYNEQFF
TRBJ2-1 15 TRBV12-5 CASGASGGPPQEQFF
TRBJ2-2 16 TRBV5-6 CASSTWDSGETGELFF
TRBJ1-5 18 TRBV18 CASSPPGSLTKVNQPQHF
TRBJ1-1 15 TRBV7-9 CASSLVQGRNTEAFF
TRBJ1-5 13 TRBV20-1 CSANRGGNQPQHF
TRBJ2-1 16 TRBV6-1 CASSLNSGRAGYEQFF
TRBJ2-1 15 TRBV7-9 CASSLAPLANNEQFF
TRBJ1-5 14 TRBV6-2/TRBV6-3 CASIRDRGHQPQHF
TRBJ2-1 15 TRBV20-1 CSAINREGLLLEQFF
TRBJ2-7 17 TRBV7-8 CASSLVLSGTDAYEQYF
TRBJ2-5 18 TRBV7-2 CASSRATGTGGYAETQYF
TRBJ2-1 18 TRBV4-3 CASSQDRWGASPYNEQFF
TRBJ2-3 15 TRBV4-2 CASSLREGTTDTQYF
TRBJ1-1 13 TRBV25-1 CASSERMDTEAFF
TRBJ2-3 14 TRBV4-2 CASSQASGEDTQYF
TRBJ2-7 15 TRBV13 CASSSWTGSSYEQYF
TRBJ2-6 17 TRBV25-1 CASSSPTGGSGANVLTF
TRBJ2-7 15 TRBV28 CASSSRGTSVYEQYF
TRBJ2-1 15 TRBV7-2 CASSFGGFSRNEQFF
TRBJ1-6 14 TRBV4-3 CASSQGSNNSPLHF
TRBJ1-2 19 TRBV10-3 CAISESRRGVTGTNYGYTF
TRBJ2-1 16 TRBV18 CASSPSGQGAINEQFF
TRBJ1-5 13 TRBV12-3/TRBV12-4 CASSLLVSQPQHF